The rows below give T cell receptor beta chains drawn from one sample of a study of vaccination and CD4 T cells after COVID-19. MiXCR, run by TCRdb on the PCR reads, gives a single entry per CDR3 protein. The table lists some 19,000 distinct CDR3 sequences, around 42% of them singletons, with about 12% in the top ten. Which antigens these TCRs recognize remains unknown. The sequenced sample consisted of CD4+ T cells from blood, cultured in vitro. These receptors all stem from a human donor who had recovered from COVID-19. Both conserved end residues are part of each CDR3. D genes are given only for firm matches. Not all rows give a size; the values are once, few, many and, for expanded clones, a class.

D gene,V gene,J gene,clone size,CDR3 protein,CDR3 DNA
TRBD1,TRBV6-1,TRBJ1-5,.,CASKTGGDQPQHF,TGTGCCAGCAAAACAGGGGGGGATCAGCCCCAGCATTTT
TRBD2,TRBV5-1,TRBJ2-5,.,CASSRTGTTAETQYF,TGCGCCAGCAGCCGAACCGGGACTACGGCTGAGACCCAGTACTTC
TRBD2,TRBV7-8,TRBJ2-3,medium-sized,CASSRWREGLGGTDTQYF,TGTGCCAGCAGCAGATGGCGGGAGGGCCTTGGCGGGACAGATACGCAGTATTTT
.,TRBV11-3,TRBJ1-3,.,CASSGLSGNTIYF,TGTGCCAGCAGCGGCCTTTCTGGAAACACCATATATTTT
TRBD1,TRBV6-1,TRBJ2-1,few,CASSVQGAGLSYEQFF,TGTGCCAGCAGTGTACAGGGGGCTGGGTTATCTTATGAGCAGTTCTTC
TRBD1,TRBV28,TRBJ1-2,.,CASSIETGDIYGYTF,TGTGCCAGCAGTATAGAGACAGGGGACATCTATGGCTACACCTTC
.,TRBV5-1,TRBJ1-1,.,CASSLKLDIEAFF,TGCGCCAGCAGCTTAAAGCTGGACATTGAAGCTTTCTTT
.,TRBV28,TRBJ1-2,few,CASSLWGLGYTF,TGTGCCAGCAGTTTATGGGGTTTGGGCTACACCTTC
TRBD2,TRBV7-7,TRBJ2-6,few,CASSLSGGTGANVLTF,TGTGCCAGCAGCCTTAGCGGGGGTACAGGGGCCAACGTCCTGACTTTC
.,TRBV7-2,TRBJ1-1,.,CASSLLGGNAEAFF,TGTGCCAGCAGCTTACTCGGTGGGAACGCTGAAGCTTTCTTT
TRBD1,TRBV7-8,TRBJ1-1,.,CASSLVPDRATEAFF,TGTGCCAGCAGCTTAGTGCCAGACAGGGCCACTGAAGCTTTCTTT
TRBD2,TRBV5-1,TRBJ2-7,.,CASSLGGTSGAYEQYF,TGCGCCAGCAGCTTGGGGGGGACTAGCGGGGCGTACGAGCAGTACTTC
.,TRBV20-1,TRBJ2-7,few,CSATRSYEQYF,TGCAGTGCCACCCGAAGCTACGAGCAGTACTTC
TRBD1,TRBV6-1,TRBJ2-7,.,CASSPRGGQAYEQYF,TGTGCCAGCAGTCCAAGGGGCGGACAGGCCTACGAGCAGTACTTC